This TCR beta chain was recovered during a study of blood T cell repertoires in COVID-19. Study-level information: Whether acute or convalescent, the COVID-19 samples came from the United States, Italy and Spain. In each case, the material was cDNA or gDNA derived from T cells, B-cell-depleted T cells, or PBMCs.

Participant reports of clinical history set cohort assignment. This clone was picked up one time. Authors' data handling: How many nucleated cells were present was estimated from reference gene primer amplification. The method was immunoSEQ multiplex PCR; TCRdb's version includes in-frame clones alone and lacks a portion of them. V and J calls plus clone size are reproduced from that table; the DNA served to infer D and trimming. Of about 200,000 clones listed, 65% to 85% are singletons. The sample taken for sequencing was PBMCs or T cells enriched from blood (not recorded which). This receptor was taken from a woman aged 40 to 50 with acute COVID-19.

The CDR3 is CASSRTGGADTQYF. The CDR3 nucleotides read TGTGCCAGTAGTAGGACAGGGGGCGCAGATACGCAGTATTTT. V gene TRBV19 combines with J gene TRBJ2-3; 11 bases are shared with TRBD1. The V gene's germline CDR1 is LNHDA and CDR2 SQIVND (reference sequence). The V segment lost 4 bases and the J segment 4 bases; nucleotides outside the gene matches: 1. This CDR3 has 14 residues.